The following is a TCR beta chain sequence with its context. The antigen remains undetermined. The data were obtained in a study of T cells in Graves' hyperthyroidism and ophthalmopathy. Study details: At the time of initial diagnosis and before any treatment, peripheral blood was collected.

The study's findings and limits: Ophthalmopathy was told apart from stable hyperthyroidism by a 13 V-J model. Most thyroid-expanded clonotypes above 0.001 were also found in blood.

An approximately 9.4 ml volume of fresh peripheral blood provided the PBMCs. There were TCR beta CDR3 regions amplified from RNA transcripts. The TCR CDR3 was amplified in a first-round RT-PCR using the HTBI primer set. TCRdb re-called the multiplex PCR reads through MiXCR, storing one row per CDR3 protein. The repertoire holds 500,000 or so distinct CDR3 sequences, with roughly 15% as singletons. The V end was cut by 3 bases, the J end by 4 bases, with 12 bases between. Germline V gene lookup returns CDR1 DFQATT and CDR2 SNEGSKA (reference sequence). The CDR3 length is 13 residues. This TCR was sampled from a woman under 30 with Graves' ophthalmopathy. The chain recombines TRBV20-1 with TRBJ1-1; D might be TRBD1 (6 bases). The sample consisted of blood. The CDR3 here is CSASDRRPTEAFF. CDR3 nucleotide sequence: TGCAGTGCTAGCGACAGGAGACCCACTGAAGCTTTCTTT.